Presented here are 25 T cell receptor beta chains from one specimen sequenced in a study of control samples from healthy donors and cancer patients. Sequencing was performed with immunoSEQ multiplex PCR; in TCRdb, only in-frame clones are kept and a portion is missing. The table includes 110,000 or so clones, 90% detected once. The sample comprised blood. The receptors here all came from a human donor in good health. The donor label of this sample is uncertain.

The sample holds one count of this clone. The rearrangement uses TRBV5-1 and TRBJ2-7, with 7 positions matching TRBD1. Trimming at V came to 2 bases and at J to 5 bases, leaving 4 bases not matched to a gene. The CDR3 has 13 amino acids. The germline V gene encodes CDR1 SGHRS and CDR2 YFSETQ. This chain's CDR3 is CASSLQGSNEQYF. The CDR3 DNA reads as TGCGCCAGCAGCTTACAGGGGAGCAACGAGCAGTACTTC.

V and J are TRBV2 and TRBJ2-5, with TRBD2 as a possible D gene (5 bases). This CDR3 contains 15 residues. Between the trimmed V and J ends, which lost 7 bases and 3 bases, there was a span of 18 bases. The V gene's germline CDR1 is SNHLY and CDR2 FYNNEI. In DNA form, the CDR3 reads TGTGCCAGCAACCGAGAAAGCGGAGGTAAAGAGACCCAGTACTTC. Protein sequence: CASNRESGGKETQYF.

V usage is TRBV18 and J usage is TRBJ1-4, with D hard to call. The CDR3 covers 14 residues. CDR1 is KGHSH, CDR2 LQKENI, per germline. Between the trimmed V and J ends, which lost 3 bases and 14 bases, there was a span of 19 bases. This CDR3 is CASSPSPLDGGLFF. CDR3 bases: TGTGCCAGCTCACCCTCCCCTTTGGACGGAGGGCTGTTTTTT.

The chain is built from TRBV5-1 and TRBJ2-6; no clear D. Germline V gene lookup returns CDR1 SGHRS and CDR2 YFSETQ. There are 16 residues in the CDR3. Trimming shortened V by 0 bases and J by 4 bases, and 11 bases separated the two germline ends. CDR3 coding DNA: TGCGCCAGCAGCTTGGTTCCGGCGCAGGGGGCCAACGTCCTGACTTTC. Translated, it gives CASSLVPAQGANVLTF.

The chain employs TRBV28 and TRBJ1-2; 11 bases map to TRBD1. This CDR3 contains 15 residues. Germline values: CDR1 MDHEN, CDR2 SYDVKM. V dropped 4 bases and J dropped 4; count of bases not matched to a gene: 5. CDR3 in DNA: TGTGCCAGCAGTTCCCCCGGACAGGGGGCCTATGGCTACACCTTC. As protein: CASSSPGQGAYGYTF.

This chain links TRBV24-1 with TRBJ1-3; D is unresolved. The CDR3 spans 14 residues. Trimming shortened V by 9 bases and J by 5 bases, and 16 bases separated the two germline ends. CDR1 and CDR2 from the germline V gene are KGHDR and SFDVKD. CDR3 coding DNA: TGTGCCACCGGACCCGGGAAACTAAGAAACACCATATATTTT. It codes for CATGPGKLRNTIYF.

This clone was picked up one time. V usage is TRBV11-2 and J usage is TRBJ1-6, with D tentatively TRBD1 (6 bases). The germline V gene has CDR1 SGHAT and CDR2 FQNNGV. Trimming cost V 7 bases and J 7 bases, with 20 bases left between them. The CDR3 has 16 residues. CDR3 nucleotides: TGTGCCAGCAACCCCTCTGGACAGTCTATAAATTCACCCCTCCACTTT. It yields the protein CASNPSGQSINSPLHF.

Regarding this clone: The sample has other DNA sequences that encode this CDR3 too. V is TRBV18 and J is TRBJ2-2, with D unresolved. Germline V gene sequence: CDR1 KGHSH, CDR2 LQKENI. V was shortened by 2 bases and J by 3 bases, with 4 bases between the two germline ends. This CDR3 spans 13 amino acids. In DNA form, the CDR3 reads TGTGCCAGCTCACCAAGGGACACCGGGGAGCTGTTTTTT. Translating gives CASSPRDTGELFF.

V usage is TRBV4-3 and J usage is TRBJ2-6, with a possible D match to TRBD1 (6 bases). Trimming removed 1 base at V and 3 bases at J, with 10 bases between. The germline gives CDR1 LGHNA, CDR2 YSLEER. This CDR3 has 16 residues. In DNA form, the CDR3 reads TGCGCCAGCAGCCAAGCAGGGGCTGGTGGGGCCAACGTCCTGACTTTC. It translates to CASSQAGAGGANVLTF.

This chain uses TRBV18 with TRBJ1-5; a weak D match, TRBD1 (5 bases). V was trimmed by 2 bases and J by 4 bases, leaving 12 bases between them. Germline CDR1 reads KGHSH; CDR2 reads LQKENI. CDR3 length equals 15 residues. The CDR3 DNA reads TGTGCCAGCTCACCAACGGGGGATATTAATCAGCCCCAGCATTTT. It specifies CASSPTGDINQPQHF. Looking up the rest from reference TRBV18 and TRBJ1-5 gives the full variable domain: NAGVMQNPRHLVRRRGQEARLRCSPMKGHSHVYWYRQLPEEGLKFMVYLQKENIIDESGMPKERFSAEFPKEGPSILRIQQVVRGDSAAYFCASSPTGDINQPQHFGDGTRLSIL.

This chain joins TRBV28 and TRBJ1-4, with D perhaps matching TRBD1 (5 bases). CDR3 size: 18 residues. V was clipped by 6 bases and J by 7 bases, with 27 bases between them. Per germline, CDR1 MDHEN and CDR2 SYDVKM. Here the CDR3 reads CASRWTPLQAGRGEKLFF. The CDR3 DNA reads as TGTGCCAGCAGATGGACTCCGCTCCAGGCAGGGAGGGGTGAAAAACTGTTTTTT.

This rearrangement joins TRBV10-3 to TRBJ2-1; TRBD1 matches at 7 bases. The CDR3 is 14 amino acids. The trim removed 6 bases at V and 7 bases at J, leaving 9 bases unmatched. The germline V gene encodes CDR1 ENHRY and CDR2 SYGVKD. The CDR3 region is CAISSMTGWNEQFF. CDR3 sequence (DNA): TGTGCCATCAGCTCCATGACAGGGTGGAATGAGCAGTTCTTC.

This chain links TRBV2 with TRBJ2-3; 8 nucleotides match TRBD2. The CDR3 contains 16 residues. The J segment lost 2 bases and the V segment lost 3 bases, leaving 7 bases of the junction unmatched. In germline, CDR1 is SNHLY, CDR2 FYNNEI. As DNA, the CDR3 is TGTGCCAGCAGTGAGGGACTAGAGCGGTACACAGATACGCAGTATTTT. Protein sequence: CASSEGLERYTDTQYF.

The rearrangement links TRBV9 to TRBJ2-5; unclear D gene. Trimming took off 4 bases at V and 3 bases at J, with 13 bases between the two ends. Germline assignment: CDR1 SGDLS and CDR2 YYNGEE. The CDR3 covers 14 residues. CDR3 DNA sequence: TGTGCCAGCAGCCCCTGGGGTCATAAAGAGACCCAGTACTTC. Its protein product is CASSPWGHKETQYF.

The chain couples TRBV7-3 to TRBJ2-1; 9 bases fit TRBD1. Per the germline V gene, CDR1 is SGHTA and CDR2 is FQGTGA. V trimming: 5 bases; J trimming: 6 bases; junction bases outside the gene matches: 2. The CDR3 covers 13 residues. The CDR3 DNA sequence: TGTGCCAGCAGCCGGGGACAGGGCAATGAGCAGTTCTTC. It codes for CASSRGQGNEQFF.

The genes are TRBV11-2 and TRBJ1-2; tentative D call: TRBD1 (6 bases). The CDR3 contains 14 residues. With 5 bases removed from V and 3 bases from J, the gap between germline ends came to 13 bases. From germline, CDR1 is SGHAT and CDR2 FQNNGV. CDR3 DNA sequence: TGTGCCAGCAGCCCCGGTAGGGGGTACTATGGCTACACCTTC. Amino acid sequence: CASSPGRGYYGYTF.

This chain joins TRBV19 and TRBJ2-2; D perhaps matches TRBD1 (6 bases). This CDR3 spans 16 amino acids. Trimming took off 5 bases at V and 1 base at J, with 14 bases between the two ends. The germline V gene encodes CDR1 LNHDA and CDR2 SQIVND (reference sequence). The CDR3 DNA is TGTGCCAGTAGTCTCCCGGGCAGGGGGAACACCGGGGAGCTGTTTTTT. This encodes CASSLPGRGNTGELFF.

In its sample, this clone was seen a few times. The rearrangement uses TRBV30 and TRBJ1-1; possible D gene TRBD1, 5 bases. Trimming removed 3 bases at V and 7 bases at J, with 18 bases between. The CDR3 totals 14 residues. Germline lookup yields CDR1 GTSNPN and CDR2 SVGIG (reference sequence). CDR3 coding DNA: TGTGCCTGGAGCCGGGTGAGGGGAGTCGATGAAGCTTTCTTT. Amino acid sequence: CAWSRVRGVDEAFF.

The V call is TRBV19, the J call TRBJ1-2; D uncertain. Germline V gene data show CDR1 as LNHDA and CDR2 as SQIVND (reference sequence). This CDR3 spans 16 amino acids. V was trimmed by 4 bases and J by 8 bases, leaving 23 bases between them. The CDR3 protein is CASSTNRVGSPEGYTF. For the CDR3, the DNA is TGTGCCAGTAGTACCAACCGGGTGGGGAGCCCGGAGGGCTACACCTTC.

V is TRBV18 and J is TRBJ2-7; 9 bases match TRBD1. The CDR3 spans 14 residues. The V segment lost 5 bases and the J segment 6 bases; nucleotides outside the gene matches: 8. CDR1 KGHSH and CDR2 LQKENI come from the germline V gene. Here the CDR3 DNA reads TGTGCCAGCTCAATGGGACAGGGCTATGGCGAGCAGTACTTC. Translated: CASSMGQGYGEQYF.

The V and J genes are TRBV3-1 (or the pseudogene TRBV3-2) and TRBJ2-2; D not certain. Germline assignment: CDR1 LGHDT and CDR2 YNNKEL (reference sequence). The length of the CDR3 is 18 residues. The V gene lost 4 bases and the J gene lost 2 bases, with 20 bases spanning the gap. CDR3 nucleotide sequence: TGTGCCAGCAGCCTAGACGGTGGTATCCCAATTAACACCGGGGAGCTGTTTTTT. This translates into CASSLDGGIPINTGELFF.

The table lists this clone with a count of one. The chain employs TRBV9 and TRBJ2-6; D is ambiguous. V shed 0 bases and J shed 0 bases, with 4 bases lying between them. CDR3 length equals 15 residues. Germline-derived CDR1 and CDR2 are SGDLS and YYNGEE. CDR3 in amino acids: CASSVEGSGANVLTF. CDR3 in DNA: TGTGCCAGCAGCGTAGAGGGCTCTGGGGCCAACGTCCTGACTTTC. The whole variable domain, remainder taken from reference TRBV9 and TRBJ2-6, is DSGVTQTPKHLITATGQRVTLRCSPRSGDLSVYWYQQSLDQGLQFLIQYYNGEERAKGNILERFSAQQFPDLHSELNLSSLELGDSALYFCASSVEGSGANVLTFGAGSRLTVL.

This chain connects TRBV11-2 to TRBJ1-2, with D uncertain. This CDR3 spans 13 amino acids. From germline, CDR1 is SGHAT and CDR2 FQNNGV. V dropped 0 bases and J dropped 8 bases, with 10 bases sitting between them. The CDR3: CASSLEGRYGYTF. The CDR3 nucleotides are TGTGCCAGCAGCTTAGAAGGTAGATACGGCTACACCTTC.

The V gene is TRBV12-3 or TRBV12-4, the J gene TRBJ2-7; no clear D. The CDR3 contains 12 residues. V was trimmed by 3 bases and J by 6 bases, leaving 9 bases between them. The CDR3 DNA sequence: TGTGCCAGCAGTTTCGGTCAATTCGAGCAGTACTTC. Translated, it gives CASSFGQFEQYF.

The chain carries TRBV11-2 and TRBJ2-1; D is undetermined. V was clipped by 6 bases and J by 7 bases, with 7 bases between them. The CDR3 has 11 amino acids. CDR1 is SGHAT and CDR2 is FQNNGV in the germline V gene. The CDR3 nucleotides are TGTGCCAGCAGTTCAAATAATGAGCAGTTCTTC. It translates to CASSSNNEQFF.